The rows below give T cell receptor beta chains drawn from one sample of a study of CD8 T cells in ankylosing spondylitis. TCRdb redid the calling of the 5' RACE reads with MiXCR, one entry per CDR3 protein. The sample includes some 200,000 distinct CDR3 sequences, 5.5% to 7.5% of them seen just once. Material: blood, either unsorted or a sorted T cell fraction (not recorded which). These receptors originate from a male donor with ankylosing spondylitis. Both conserved end residues are part of each CDR3.

J gene: TRBJ1-1
V gene: TRBV6-5
CDR3 protein: CASSYERNTEAFF

J gene: TRBJ1-6
V gene: TRBV3-1
CDR3 protein: CASSGQGAYNSPLHF

J gene: TRBJ2-7
V gene: TRBV6-2/TRBV6-3
CDR3 protein: CASIDGPSGSYEQYF

J gene: TRBJ1-1
V gene: TRBV4-1
CDR3 protein: CASSQFRTGENTEAFF

J gene: TRBJ1-1
V gene: TRBV27
CDR3 protein: CASSLLGDTEAFF

J gene: TRBJ1-4
V gene: TRBV7-9
CDR3 protein: CASSLALRGQNNEKLFF

J gene: TRBJ2-1
V gene: TRBV5-1
CDR3 protein: CASSSGVGVREHPDNEQFF

J gene: TRBJ2-1
V gene: TRBV7-3
CDR3 protein: CASSQTSPTYNEQFF

J gene: TRBJ1-5
V gene: TRBV27
CDR3 protein: CASSFQNQPQHF

J gene: TRBJ2-3
V gene: TRBV7-9
CDR3 protein: CASALLGGSTDTQYF